Sequencing of this T cell receptor (beta chain) was carried out in a study of PD-L1 blockade in urothelial cancer. Background on the study: Across blood samples, T cells had a median count of about 150,000.

The investigators introduced synthetic TCR analog templates into each PCR as spikes. Assay used: immunoSEQ multiplex PCR; TCRdb lists only in-frame clones, some missing. The table includes roughly 39,000 clones, about 89% detected once. The CDR3 covers 15 residues. The ends were cut back, 6 bases at V and 6 bases at J, with 19 bases in the middle. Per germline, CDR1 MDHEN and CDR2 SYDVKM. This clone was observed a single time. Time point here: pretreatment peripheral blood. The sample in question was PBMCs, obtained around atezolizumab (anti-PD-L1) treatment. This receptor was identified in a woman aged 55-70 years with urothelial cancer. V usage is TRBV28 and J usage is TRBJ2-3; tentative D call: TRBD2 (5 bases). The CDR3 DNA is TGTGCCAGCAGCCTCCGGGTCCTGGGAGTCGATACGCAGTATTTT. It is translated as CASSLRVLGVDTQYF.